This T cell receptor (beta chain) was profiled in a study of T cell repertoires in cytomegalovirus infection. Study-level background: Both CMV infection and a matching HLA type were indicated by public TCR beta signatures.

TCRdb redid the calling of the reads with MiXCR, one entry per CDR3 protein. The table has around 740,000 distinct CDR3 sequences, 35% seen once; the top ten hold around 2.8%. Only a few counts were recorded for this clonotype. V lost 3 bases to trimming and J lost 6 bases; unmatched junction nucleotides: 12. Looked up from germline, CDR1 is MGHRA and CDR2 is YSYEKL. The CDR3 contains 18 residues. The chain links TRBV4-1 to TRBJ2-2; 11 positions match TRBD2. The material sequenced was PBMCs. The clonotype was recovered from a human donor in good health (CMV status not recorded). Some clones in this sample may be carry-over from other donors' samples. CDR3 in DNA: TGCGCCAGCAGCCACTTAACCACTAGCGGGAGACCCCCCGGGGAGCTGTTTTTT. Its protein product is CASSHLTTSGRPPGELFF.